This is a list of T cell receptor beta chains from one sample in a study of T-cell memory formation after mild COVID-19. TCRdb re-called the 5' RACE reads with MiXCR, one entry per CDR3 protein. The sample carries some 82,000 distinct CDR3 sequences, 9.5% to 15% recorded once. The material sequenced was PBMCs or a T cell subset sorted from them (not recorded which). The receptors derive from a man between 18 and 35 years old who had mild COVID-19 (a few samples of this study predate the infection). Cell type and time point are not known. CDR3s include the opening cysteine and the closing phenylalanine or tryptophan. The order of the fields is J gene, V gene, clone size, D gene, CDR3 protein, CDR3 DNA. The D gene is left open where the match is weak. A clone size is listed for some rows: how often the clone was seen (once, few, many), or a class if it is expanded.

J gene: TRBJ2-1
V gene: TRBV6-1
clone size: -
D gene: TRBD1
CDR3 protein: CASSVTGNNEQFF
CDR3 DNA: TGTGCCAGCAGCGTGACAGGGAACAATGAGCAGTTCTTC

J gene: TRBJ2-3
V gene: TRBV29-1
clone size: -
D gene: TRBD1
CDR3 protein: CSVEQGAADTQYF
CDR3 DNA: TGCAGCGTTGAACAGGGGGCGGCAGATACGCAGTATTTT

J gene: TRBJ1-1
V gene: TRBV11-2
clone size: -
D gene: -
CDR3 protein: CASSLAGILNTEAFF
CDR3 DNA: TGTGCCAGCAGCTTAGCAGGGATATTGAACACTGAAGCTTTCTTT

J gene: TRBJ1-1
V gene: TRBV15
clone size: many
D gene: -
CDR3 protein: CATAPRLWGNTEAFF
CDR3 DNA: TGTGCCACCGCACCACGTTTGTGGGGGAACACTGAAGCTTTCTTT

J gene: TRBJ1-1
V gene: TRBV5-1
clone size: few
D gene: -
CDR3 protein: CASSLLGRNTEAFF
CDR3 DNA: TGCGCCAGCAGCTTGTTGGGACGGAACACTGAAGCTTTCTTT

J gene: TRBJ2-7
V gene: TRBV5-1
clone size: -
D gene: -
CDR3 protein: CASSLDPRPYYEQYF
CDR3 DNA: TGCGCCAGCAGCTTGGACCCCCGACCATACTACGAGCAGTACTTC

J gene: TRBJ1-4
V gene: TRBV7-9
clone size: -
D gene: -
CDR3 protein: CASSLAATSNEKLFF
CDR3 DNA: TGTGCCAGCAGCTTGGCGGCCACCTCAAATGAAAAACTGTTTTTT

J gene: TRBJ2-1
V gene: TRBV11-1
clone size: few
D gene: -
CDR3 protein: CASSPVPGVSSYNEQFF
CDR3 DNA: TGTGCCAGCAGCCCGGTCCCCGGAGTTAGTAGCTACAATGAGCAGTTCTTC

J gene: TRBJ2-7
V gene: TRBV9
clone size: many
D gene: -
CDR3 protein: CASSVGGLSYEQYF
CDR3 DNA: TGTGCCAGCAGCGTGGGGGGGCTAAGCTACGAGCAGTACTTC

J gene: TRBJ2-4
V gene: TRBV12-3/TRBV12-4
clone size: few
D gene: -
CDR3 protein: CASSPTANIQYF
CDR3 DNA: TGTGCCAGCAGTCCGACAGCGAACATTCAGTACTTC

J gene: TRBJ2-7
V gene: TRBV7-6
clone size: few
D gene: -
CDR3 protein: CASSPPGAGGTYEQYF
CDR3 DNA: TGTGCCAGCAGCCCTCCCGGGGCCGGGGGCACTTACGAGCAGTACTTC

J gene: TRBJ2-5
V gene: TRBV18
clone size: -
D gene: TRBD1
CDR3 protein: CASSWTGDETQYF
CDR3 DNA: TGTGCCAGCTCATGGACAGGGGACGAGACCCAGTACTTC

J gene: TRBJ2-1
V gene: TRBV7-9
clone size: few
D gene: TRBD1
CDR3 protein: CASSPGQSIYNEQFF
CDR3 DNA: TGTGCCAGCAGCCCGGGACAGTCGATATACAATGAGCAGTTCTTC

J gene: TRBJ2-1
V gene: TRBV18
clone size: -
D gene: TRBD1
CDR3 protein: CASSPYRDRVRNEQFF
CDR3 DNA: TGTGCCAGCTCACCATACCGGGACAGGGTCCGCAATGAGCAGTTCTTC

J gene: TRBJ2-4
V gene: TRBV4-1
clone size: few
D gene: TRBD1
CDR3 protein: CASGLGTGKNIQYF
CDR3 DNA: TGCGCCAGCGGCCTCGGGACAGGGAAAAACATTCAGTACTTC

J gene: TRBJ1-5
V gene: TRBV15
clone size: -
D gene: TRBD1
CDR3 protein: CATSRDRGLGGNQPQHF
CDR3 DNA: TGTGCCACCAGCAGGGACAGGGGACTTGGGGGTAATCAGCCCCAGCATTTT

J gene: TRBJ2-3
V gene: TRBV7-6
clone size: -
D gene: -
CDR3 protein: CASSLSASLGGDTQYF
CDR3 DNA: TGTGCCAGCAGCTTATCGGCATCGCTGGGAGGAGATACGCAGTATTTT

J gene: TRBJ2-2
V gene: TRBV6-5
clone size: many
D gene: -
CDR3 protein: CASVEGNTGELFF
CDR3 DNA: TGTGCCAGCGTGGAGGGGAACACCGGGGAGCTGTTTTTT

J gene: TRBJ2-1
V gene: TRBV12-3/TRBV12-4
clone size: -
D gene: -
CDR3 protein: CASSRGLGGNEQFF
CDR3 DNA: TGTGCCAGCAGTAGGGGACTCGGTGGGAATGAGCAGTTCTTC

J gene: TRBJ2-5
V gene: TRBV9
clone size: -
D gene: TRBD2
CDR3 protein: CASSVGGADETQYF
CDR3 DNA: TGTGCCAGCAGCGTCGGGGGGGCCGACGAGACCCAGTACTTC

J gene: TRBJ2-3
V gene: TRBV7-9
clone size: few
D gene: -
CDR3 protein: CASNGDTQYF
CDR3 DNA: TGTGCCAGCAACGGGGATACGCAGTATTTT

J gene: TRBJ1-2
V gene: TRBV5-1
clone size: -
D gene: -
CDR3 protein: CASSSLTGPLYGYTF
CDR3 DNA: TGCGCCAGCAGCTCACTGACTGGGCCGCTCTATGGCTACACCTTC

J gene: TRBJ1-1
V gene: TRBV7-9
clone size: few
D gene: -
CDR3 protein: CASSLVGRGRTEAFF
CDR3 DNA: TGTGCCAGCAGCTTAGTTGGCAGAGGTCGGACTGAAGCTTTCTTT

J gene: TRBJ2-7
V gene: TRBV29-1
clone size: many
D gene: -
CDR3 protein: CSVQKGTYEQYF
CDR3 DNA: TGCAGCGTTCAGAAGGGGACCTACGAGCAGTACTTC

J gene: TRBJ2-7
V gene: TRBV4-1
clone size: -
D gene: -
CDR3 protein: CASSQDSDGYYEQYF
CDR3 DNA: TGCGCCAGCAGCCAAGATTCGGACGGGTATTACGAGCAGTACTTC

J gene: TRBJ2-3
V gene: TRBV15
clone size: few
D gene: -
CDR3 protein: CATSRDIRSTDTQYF
CDR3 DNA: TGTGCCACCAGCAGAGACATTCGGAGCACAGATACGCAGTATTTT

J gene: TRBJ2-3
V gene: TRBV20-1
clone size: many
D gene: -
CDR3 protein: CSAREADGGPTLITDTQYF
CDR3 DNA: TGCAGTGCTAGAGAGGCGGACGGGGGGCCTACCCTTATCACAGATACGCAGTATTTT

J gene: TRBJ1-1
V gene: TRBV7-9
clone size: many
D gene: -
CDR3 protein: CASSLRVPEAFF
CDR3 DNA: TGTGCCAGCAGCTTAAGGGTCCCTGAAGCTTTCTTT

J gene: TRBJ2-1
V gene: TRBV23-1
clone size: few
D gene: TRBD2
CDR3 protein: CASSHESSGGNEQFF
CDR3 DNA: TGCGCCAGCAGTCACGAGTCTAGCGGGGGCAATGAGCAGTTCTTC

J gene: TRBJ2-7
V gene: TRBV6-2/TRBV6-3
clone size: few
D gene: -
CDR3 protein: CASSYSTAYEQYF
CDR3 DNA: TGTGCCAGCAGTTACTCGACAGCCTACGAGCAGTACTTC

J gene: TRBJ2-5
V gene: TRBV6-1
clone size: few
D gene: TRBD2
CDR3 protein: CASSEAQRGGHETQYF
CDR3 DNA: TGTGCCAGCAGTGAAGCCCAGCGGGGGGGCCACGAGACCCAGTACTTC

J gene: TRBJ1-1
V gene: TRBV12-3/TRBV12-4
clone size: -
D gene: TRBD1
CDR3 protein: CASSTSTGGTEAFF
CDR3 DNA: TGTGCCAGCAGTACCTCGACAGGGGGGACTGAAGCTTTCTTT

J gene: TRBJ2-5
V gene: TRBV7-9
clone size: few
D gene: -
CDR3 protein: CASSHRGARETQYF
CDR3 DNA: TGTGCCAGCAGCCACCGGGGGGCGAGGGAGACCCAGTACTTC

J gene: TRBJ2-2
V gene: TRBV7-9
clone size: -
D gene: -
CDR3 protein: CASTHRETGELFF
CDR3 DNA: TGTGCCAGCACGCACAGGGAAACCGGGGAGCTGTTTTTT

J gene: TRBJ1-2
V gene: TRBV9
clone size: many
D gene: -
CDR3 protein: CASSPGGRGGDGYTF
CDR3 DNA: TGTGCCAGCAGCCCCGGTGGTAGGGGCGGCGATGGCTACACCTTC

J gene: TRBJ1-2
V gene: TRBV7-6
clone size: few
D gene: -
CDR3 protein: CASSLEEGWYGYTF
CDR3 DNA: TGTGCCAGCAGCTTAGAGGAGGGTTGGTATGGCTACACCTTC

J gene: TRBJ2-1
V gene: TRBV14
clone size: few
D gene: -
CDR3 protein: CASSQVGGPGNEQFF
CDR3 DNA: TGTGCCAGCAGCCAAGTTGGGGGGCCGGGCAATGAGCAGTTCTTC

J gene: TRBJ2-1
V gene: TRBV6-2/TRBV6-3
clone size: few
D gene: -
CDR3 protein: CASSYGDNEQFF
CDR3 DNA: TGTGCCAGCAGTTATGGCGACAATGAGCAGTTCTTC

J gene: TRBJ1-6
V gene: TRBV6-2/TRBV6-3
clone size: few
D gene: -
CDR3 protein: CASGRSPLHF
CDR3 DNA: TGTGCCAGCGGCAGATCACCCCTCCACTTT

J gene: TRBJ2-5
V gene: TRBV7-2
clone size: many
D gene: -
CDR3 protein: CASRIEETQYF
CDR3 DNA: TGTGCCAGCAGGATCGAAGAGACCCAGTACTTC

J gene: TRBJ1-4
V gene: TRBV7-8
clone size: few
D gene: TRBD1
CDR3 protein: CASSVGTGATNEKLFF
CDR3 DNA: TGTGCCAGCAGCGTCGGGACAGGCGCAACTAATGAAAAACTGTTTTTT

J gene: TRBJ2-5
V gene: TRBV28
clone size: -
D gene: TRBD1
CDR3 protein: CASAGQGGSETQYF
CDR3 DNA: TGTGCCAGCGCAGGACAGGGGGGTTCAGAGACCCAGTACTTC

J gene: TRBJ2-4
V gene: TRBV7-8
clone size: few
D gene: -
CDR3 protein: CASSLGWAKNIQYF
CDR3 DNA: TGTGCCAGCAGCCTTGGGTGGGCCAAAAACATTCAGTACTTC

J gene: TRBJ1-2
V gene: TRBV4-2
clone size: -
D gene: -
CDR3 protein: CASSQALGGSYGYTF
CDR3 DNA: TGTGCCAGCAGCCAAGCCCTGGGGGGGAGCTATGGCTACACCTTC

J gene: TRBJ2-1
V gene: TRBV12-3/TRBV12-4
clone size: few
D gene: -
CDR3 protein: CASTGTPNEQFF
CDR3 DNA: TGTGCCAGCACCGGGACCCCCAATGAGCAGTTCTTC

J gene: TRBJ1-5
V gene: TRBV3-1
clone size: -
D gene: -
CDR3 protein: CASSPAGSNQPQHF
CDR3 DNA: TGTGCCAGCAGCCCCGCGGGGAGCAATCAGCCCCAGCATTTT

J gene: TRBJ1-1
V gene: TRBV4-2
clone size: -
D gene: TRBD1
CDR3 protein: CASTRTGGITEAFF
CDR3 DNA: TGTGCCAGCACGCGGACAGGCGGAATCACTGAAGCTTTCTTT

J gene: TRBJ1-1
V gene: TRBV6-6
clone size: -
D gene: -
CDR3 protein: CASSYSREENTEAFF
CDR3 DNA: TGTGCCAGCAGTTACTCGCGGGAAGAGAACACTGAAGCTTTCTTT

J gene: TRBJ2-3
V gene: TRBV7-6
clone size: few
D gene: TRBD2
CDR3 protein: CASSLVGGGASDTQYF
CDR3 DNA: TGTGCCAGCAGCTTAGTTGGCGGGGGGGCGTCAGATACGCAGTATTTT

J gene: TRBJ2-5
V gene: TRBV7-9
clone size: -
D gene: -
CDR3 protein: CASSGLRGETQYF
CDR3 DNA: TGTGCCAGCAGCGGTCTGCGCGGAGAGACCCAGTACTTC

J gene: TRBJ2-4
V gene: TRBV9
clone size: -
D gene: -
CDR3 protein: CASSVEGTKNIQYF
CDR3 DNA: TGTGCCAGCAGCGTTGAAGGGACCAAAAACATTCAGTACTTC

J gene: TRBJ1-4
V gene: TRBV4-2
clone size: few
D gene: -
CDR3 protein: CASSQELGASEKLFF
CDR3 DNA: TGTGCCAGCAGCCAAGAGCTAGGGGCGAGTGAAAAACTGTTTTTT